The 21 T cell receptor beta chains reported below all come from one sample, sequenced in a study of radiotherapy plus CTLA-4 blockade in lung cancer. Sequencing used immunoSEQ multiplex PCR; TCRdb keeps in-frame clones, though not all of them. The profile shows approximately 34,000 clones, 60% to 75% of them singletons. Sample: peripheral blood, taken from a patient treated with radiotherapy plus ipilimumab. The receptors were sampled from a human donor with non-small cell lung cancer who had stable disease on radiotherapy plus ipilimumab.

In DNA, the CDR3 is TGTGCCAGCTCACCAGCAGGACTAGCGGGAGTCGGGGAGCTGTTTTTT. Translating it yields CASSPAGLAGVGELFF. The gene calls are TRBV18 and TRBJ2-2; 13 bases map to TRBD2. V trimming: 2 bases; J trimming: 7 bases; junction bases outside the gene matches: 4. From germline, CDR1 is KGHSH and CDR2 LQKENI. This CDR3 is built from 16 residues.

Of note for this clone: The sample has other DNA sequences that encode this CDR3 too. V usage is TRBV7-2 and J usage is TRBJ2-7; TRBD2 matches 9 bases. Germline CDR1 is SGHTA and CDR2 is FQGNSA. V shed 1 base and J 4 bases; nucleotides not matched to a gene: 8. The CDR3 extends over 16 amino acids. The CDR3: CASSLERLAGIYEQYF. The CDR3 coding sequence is TGTGCCAGCAGCTTAGAGAGGCTAGCGGGGATTTACGAGCAGTACTTC.

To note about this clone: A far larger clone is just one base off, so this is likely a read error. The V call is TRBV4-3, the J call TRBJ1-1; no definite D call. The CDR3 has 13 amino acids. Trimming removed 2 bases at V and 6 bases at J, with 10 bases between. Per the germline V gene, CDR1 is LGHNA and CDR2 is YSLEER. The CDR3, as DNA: TGCGCCAGCAGCCAAAACAAGGGTGCTGAAGCTTTCTTT. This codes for CASSQNKGAEAFF.

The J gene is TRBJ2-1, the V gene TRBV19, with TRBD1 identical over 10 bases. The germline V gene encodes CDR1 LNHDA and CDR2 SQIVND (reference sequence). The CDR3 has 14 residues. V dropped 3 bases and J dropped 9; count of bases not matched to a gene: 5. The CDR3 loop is CASSIVTGGFEQFF. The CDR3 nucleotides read TGTGCCAGTAGTATCGTGACAGGGGGCTTTGAGCAGTTCTTC.

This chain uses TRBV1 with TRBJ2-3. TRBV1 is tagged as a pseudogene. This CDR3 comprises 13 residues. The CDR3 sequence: CTSSQGATDTQYF. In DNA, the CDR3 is TGCACCAGCAGCCAGGGTGCTACAGATACGCAGTATTTT.

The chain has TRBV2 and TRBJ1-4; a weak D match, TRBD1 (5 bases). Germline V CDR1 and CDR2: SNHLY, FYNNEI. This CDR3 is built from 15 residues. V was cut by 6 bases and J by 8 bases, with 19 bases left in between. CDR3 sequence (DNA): TGTGCCAGCAGGTCGGACAACCTGGGCGGGGAAAAACTGTTTTTT. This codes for CASRSDNLGGEKLFF.

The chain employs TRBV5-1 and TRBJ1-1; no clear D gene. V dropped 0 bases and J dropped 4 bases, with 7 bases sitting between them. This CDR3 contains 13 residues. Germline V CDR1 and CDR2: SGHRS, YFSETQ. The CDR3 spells CASSLGMATEAFF. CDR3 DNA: TGCGCCAGCAGCTTGGGTATGGCCACTGAAGCTTTCTTT.

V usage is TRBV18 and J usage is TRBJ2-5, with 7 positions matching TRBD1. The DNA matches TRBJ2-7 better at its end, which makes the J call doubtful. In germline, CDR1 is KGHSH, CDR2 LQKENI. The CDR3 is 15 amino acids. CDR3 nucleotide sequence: TGTGCCAGCTCACCACCGGCTGGACAGGCTTACGAGCAGTACTTC. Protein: CASSPPAGQAYEQYF.

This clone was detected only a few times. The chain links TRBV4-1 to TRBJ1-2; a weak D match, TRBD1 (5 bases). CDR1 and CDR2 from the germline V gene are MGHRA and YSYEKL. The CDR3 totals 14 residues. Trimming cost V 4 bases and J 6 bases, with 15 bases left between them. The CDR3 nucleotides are TGCGCCAGCAGCCTAACAGGCCCAACGGATGGCTACACCTTC. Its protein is CASSLTGPTDGYTF.

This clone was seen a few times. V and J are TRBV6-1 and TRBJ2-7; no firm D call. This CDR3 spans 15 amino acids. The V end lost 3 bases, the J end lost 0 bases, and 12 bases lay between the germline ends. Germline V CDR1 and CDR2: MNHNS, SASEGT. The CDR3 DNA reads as TGTGCCAGCAGTGACGAAGGTACGATCTCCTACGAGCAGTACTTC. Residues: CASSDEGTISYEQYF.

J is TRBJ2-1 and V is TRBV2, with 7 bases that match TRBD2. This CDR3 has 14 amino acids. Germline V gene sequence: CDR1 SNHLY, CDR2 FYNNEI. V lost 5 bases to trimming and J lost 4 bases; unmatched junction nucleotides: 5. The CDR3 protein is CASSPASGYNEQFF. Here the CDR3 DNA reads TGTGCCAGCAGTCCGGCTAGCGGTTACAATGAGCAGTTCTTC.

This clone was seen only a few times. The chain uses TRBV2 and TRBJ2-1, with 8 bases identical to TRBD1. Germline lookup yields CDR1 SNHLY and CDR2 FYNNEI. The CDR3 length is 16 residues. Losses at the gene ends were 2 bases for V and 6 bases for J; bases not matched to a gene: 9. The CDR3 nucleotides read TGTGCCAGCAGTGAACGAGGGGGACAGGCGAGCAATGAGCAGTTCTTC. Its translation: CASSERGGQASNEQFF.

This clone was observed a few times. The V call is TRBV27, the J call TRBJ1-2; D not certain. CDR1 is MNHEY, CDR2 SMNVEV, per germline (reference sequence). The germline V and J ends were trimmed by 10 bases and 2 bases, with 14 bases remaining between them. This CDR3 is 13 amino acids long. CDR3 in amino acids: CATRHPANYGYTF. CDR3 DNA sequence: TGTGCCACCCGTCACCCAGCAAACTATGGCTACACCTTC.

The CDR3 spells CASRRMGNTEAFF. Here the CDR3 DNA reads TGTGCCAGCAGGAGGATGGGAAACACTGAAGCTTTCTTT. V and J are TRBV25-1 and TRBJ1-1, with D hard to call. Germline lookup yields CDR1 MGHDK and CDR2 SYGVNS. The V and J ends lost 6 bases and 2 bases respectively, with 10 bases between them. The CDR3 has 13 residues.

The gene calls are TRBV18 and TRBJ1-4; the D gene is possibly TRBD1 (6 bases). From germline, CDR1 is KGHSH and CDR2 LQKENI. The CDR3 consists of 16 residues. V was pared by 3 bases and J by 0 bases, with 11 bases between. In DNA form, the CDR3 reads TGTGCCAGCTCACCCGGACAGCCTACAACTAATGAAAAACTGTTTTTT. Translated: CASSPGQPTTNEKLFF. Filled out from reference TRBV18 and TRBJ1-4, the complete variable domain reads NAGVMQNPRHLVRRRGQEARLRCSPMKGHSHVYWYRQLPEEGLKFMVYLQKENIIDESGMPKERFSAEFPKEGPSILRIQQVVRGDSAAYFCASSPGQPTTNEKLFFGSGTQLSVL.

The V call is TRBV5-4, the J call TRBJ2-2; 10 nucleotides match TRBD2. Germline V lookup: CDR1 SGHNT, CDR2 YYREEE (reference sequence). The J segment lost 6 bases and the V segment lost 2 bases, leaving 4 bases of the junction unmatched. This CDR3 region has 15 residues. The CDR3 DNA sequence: TGTGCCAGCAGCTTTATGCTAGCGGGAGCCGGGGAGCTGTTTTTT. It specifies CASSFMLAGAGELFF.

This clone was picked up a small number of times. CDR3 residues: CASSRGRGKGNEQFF. DNA of the CDR3: TGTGCCAGCAGCCGCGGCAGGGGGAAGGGCAATGAGCAGTTCTTC. The chain employs TRBV7-3 and TRBJ2-1; 7 positions agree with TRBD1. Germline V gives CDR1 SGHTA, CDR2 FQGTGA. J gave up 6 bases and V 5 bases, and 10 bases lay outside the gene matches. The CDR3 contains 15 residues.

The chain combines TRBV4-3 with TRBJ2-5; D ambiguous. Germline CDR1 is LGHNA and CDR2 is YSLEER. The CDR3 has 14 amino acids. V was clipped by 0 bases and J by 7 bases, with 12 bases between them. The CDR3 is CASSQDPRSGTQYF. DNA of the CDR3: TGCGCCAGCAGCCAAGATCCCCGGTCTGGGACCCAGTACTTC.

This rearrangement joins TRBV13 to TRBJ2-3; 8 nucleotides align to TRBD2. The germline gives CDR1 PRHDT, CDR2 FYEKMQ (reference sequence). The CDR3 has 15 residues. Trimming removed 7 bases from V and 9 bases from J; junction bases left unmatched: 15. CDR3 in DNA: TGTGCCAGCACGAAGGGGCTCGGGGGCGGGAGGACGCAGTATTTT. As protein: CASTKGLGGGRTQYF.

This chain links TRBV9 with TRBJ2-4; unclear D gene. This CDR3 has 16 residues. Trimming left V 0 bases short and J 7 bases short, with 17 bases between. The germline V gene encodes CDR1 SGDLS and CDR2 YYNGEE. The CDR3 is CASSVGGGPDFNIQYF. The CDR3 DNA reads TGTGCCAGCAGCGTAGGGGGTGGTCCCGATTTTAACATTCAGTACTTC.

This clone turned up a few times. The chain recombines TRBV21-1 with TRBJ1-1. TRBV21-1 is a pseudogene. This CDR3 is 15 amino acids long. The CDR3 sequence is CASSDRRGRDTEAFF. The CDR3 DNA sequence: TGTGCCAGCAGTGATAGGCGGGGGCGAGACACTGAAGCTTTCTTT.